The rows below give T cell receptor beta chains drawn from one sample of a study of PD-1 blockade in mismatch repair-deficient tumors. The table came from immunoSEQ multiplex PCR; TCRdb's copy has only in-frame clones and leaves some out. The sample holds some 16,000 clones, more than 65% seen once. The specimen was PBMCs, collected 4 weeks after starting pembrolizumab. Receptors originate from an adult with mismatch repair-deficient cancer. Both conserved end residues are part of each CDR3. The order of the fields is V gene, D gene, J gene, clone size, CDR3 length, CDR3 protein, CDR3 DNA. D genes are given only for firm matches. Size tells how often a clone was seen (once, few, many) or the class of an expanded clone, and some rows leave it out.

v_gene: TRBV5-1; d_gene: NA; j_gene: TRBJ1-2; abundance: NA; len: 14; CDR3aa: CASSGMGHDYGYTF; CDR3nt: TGCGCCAGCAGCGGAATGGGACACGACTATGGCTACACCTTC
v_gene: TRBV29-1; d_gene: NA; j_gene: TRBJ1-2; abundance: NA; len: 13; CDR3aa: CSVGRGLGYGYTF; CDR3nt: TGCAGCGTTGGAAGGGGCCTTGGCTATGGCTACACCTTC
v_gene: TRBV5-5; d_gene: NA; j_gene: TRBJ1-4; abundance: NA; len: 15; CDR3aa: CASSFRQGPNEKLFF; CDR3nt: TGTGCCAGCAGCTTTAGGCAGGGGCCTAATGAAAAACTGTTTTTT
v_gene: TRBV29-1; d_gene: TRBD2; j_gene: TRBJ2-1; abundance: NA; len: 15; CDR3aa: CSQIIAGSSYNEQFF; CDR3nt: TGCAGCCAGATAATAGCGGGCTCTTCCTACAATGAGCAGTTCTTC
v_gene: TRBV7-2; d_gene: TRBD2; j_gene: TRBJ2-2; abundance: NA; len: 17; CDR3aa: CASSLGLAGVSTGELFF; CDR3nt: TGTGCCAGCAGCTTAGGACTAGCGGGAGTTAGCACCGGGGAGCTGTTTTTT
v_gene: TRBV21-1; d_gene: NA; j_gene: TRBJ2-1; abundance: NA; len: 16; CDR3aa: CASSKEEGLPYNEQFF; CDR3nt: TGTGCCAGCAGCAAAGAAGAGGGACTCCCCTACAATGAGCAGTTCTTC
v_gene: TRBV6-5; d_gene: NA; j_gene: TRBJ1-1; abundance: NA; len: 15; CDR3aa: CASSYTQGRDTEAFF; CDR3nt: TGTGCCAGCAGTTATACACAGGGTAGGGACACTGAAGCTTTCTTT
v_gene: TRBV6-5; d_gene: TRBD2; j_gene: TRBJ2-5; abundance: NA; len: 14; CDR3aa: CASIPGLLQETQYF; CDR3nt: TGTGCCAGCATCCCGGGACTACTTCAAGAGACCCAGTACTTC
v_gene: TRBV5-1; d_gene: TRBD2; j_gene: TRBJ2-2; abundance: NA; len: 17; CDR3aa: CASSPRTSGLLFGELFF; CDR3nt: TGCGCCAGCAGCCCTCGGACTAGCGGGTTACTTTTCGGGGAGCTGTTTTTT
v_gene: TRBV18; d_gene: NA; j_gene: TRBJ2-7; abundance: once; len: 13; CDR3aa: CASSPSTAREQYF; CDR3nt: TGTGCCAGCTCACCAAGTACCGCTAGGGAGCAGTACTTC
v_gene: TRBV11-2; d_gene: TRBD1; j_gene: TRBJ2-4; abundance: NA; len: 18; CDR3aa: CASSSGTGGVKAKNIQYF; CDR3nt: TGTGCCAGCAGCTCCGGGACAGGGGGCGTAAAGGCCAAAAACATTCAGTACTTC
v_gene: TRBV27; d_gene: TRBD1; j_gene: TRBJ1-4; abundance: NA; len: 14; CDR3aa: CASSDQGAGEKLFF; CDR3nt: TGTGCCAGCAGTGATCAGGGGGCAGGGGAAAAACTGTTTTTT
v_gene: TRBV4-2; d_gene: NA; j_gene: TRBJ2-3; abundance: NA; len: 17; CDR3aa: CASSQAGRGRMTDTQYF; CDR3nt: TGTGCCAGCAGCCAAGCGGGTCGGGGGAGGATGACAGATACGCAGTATTTT
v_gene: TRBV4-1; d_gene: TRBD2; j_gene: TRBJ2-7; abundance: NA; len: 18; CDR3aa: CASSFGTSGGTVPYEQYF; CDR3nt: TGCGCCAGCAGCTTTGGGACTAGCGGGGGGACCGTGCCCTACGAGCAGTACTTC
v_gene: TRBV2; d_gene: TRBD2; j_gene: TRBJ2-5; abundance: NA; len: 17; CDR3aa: CASSLGLAGGGQETQYF; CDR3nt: TGTGCCAGCAGTTTGGGGCTAGCGGGAGGGGGGCAAGAGACCCAGTACTTC
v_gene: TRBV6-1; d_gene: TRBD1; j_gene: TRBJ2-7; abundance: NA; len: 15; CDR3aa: CASRRGQGVSYEQYF; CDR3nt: TGTGCCAGCAGAAGGGGACAGGGGGTCTCCTACGAGCAGTACTTC
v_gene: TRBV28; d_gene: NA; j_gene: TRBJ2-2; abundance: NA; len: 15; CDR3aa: CASSFHGAGTGELFF; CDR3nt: TGTGCCAGCAGTTTTCATGGGGCCGGCACCGGGGAGCTGTTTTTT
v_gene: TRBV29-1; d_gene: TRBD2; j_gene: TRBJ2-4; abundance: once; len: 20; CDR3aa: CSVEDLPGTSGHLAKNIQYF; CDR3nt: TGCAGCGTTGAAGATCTTCCCGGGACTAGCGGCCACCTAGCCAAAAACATTCAGTACTTC
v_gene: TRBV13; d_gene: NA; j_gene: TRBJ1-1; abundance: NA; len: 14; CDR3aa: CASSSTYLNTEAFF; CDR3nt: TGTGCCAGCAGCTCAACCTATCTGAACACTGAAGCTTTCTTT
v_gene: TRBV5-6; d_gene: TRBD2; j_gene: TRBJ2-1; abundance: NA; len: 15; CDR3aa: CASSLIAGGPNEQFF; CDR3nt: TGTGCCAGCAGCTTGATAGCGGGAGGGCCCAATGAGCAGTTCTTC
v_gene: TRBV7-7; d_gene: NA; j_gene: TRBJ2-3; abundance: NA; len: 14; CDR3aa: CASSSSGQSDTQYF; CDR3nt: TGTGCTAGCAGCTCCAGCGGACAGTCAGATACGCAGTATTTT
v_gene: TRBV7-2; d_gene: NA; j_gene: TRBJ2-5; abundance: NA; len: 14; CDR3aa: CASSLGGLQETQYF; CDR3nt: TGTGCCAGCAGCTTAGGGGGGCTCCAAGAGACCCAGTACTTC
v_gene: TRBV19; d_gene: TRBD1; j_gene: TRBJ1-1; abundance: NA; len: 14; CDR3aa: CASSIGTANTEAFF; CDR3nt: TGTGCCAGTAGTATCGGGACAGCGAACACTGAAGCTTTCTTT
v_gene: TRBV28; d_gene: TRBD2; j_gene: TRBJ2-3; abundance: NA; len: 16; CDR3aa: CASSFVAGGPADTQYF; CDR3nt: TGTGCCAGCAGTTTCGTAGCGGGAGGGCCCGCAGATACGCAGTATTTT
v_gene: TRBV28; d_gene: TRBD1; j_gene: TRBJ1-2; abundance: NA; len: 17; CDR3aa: CASSLGAGGQINYGYTF; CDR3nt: TGTGCCAGCAGTTTAGGAGCAGGGGGCCAAATCAACTATGGCTACACCTTC
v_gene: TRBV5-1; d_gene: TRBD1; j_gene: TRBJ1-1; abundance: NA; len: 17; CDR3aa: CASSLGVGQGGDTEAFF; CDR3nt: TGCGCCAGCAGCTTGGGCGTCGGACAGGGCGGTGACACTGAAGCTTTCTTT
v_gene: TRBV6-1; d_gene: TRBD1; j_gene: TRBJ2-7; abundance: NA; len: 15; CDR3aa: CASSEPGQHTYEQYF; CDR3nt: TGTGCCAGCAGTGAGCCGGGACAGCATACCTACGAGCAGTACTTC
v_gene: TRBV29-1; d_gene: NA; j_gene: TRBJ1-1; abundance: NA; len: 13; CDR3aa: CSVGQVPNTEAFF; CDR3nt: TGCAGCGTTGGACAGGTCCCTAACACTGAAGCTTTCTTT
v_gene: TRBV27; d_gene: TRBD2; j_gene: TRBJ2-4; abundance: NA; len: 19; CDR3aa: CASSLPLRTSVLAKNIQYF; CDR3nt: TGTGCCAGCAGTTTACCCCTGAGGACTAGCGTTCTAGCCAAAAACATTCAGTACTTC
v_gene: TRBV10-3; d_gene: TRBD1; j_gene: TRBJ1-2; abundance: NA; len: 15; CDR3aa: CATRNSGGANYGYTF; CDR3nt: TGTGCCACCCGGAACTCAGGGGGAGCTAACTATGGCTACACCTTC
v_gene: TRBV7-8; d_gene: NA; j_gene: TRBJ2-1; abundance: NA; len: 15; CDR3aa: CASSSRERANNEQFF; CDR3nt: TGTGCCAGCAGCTCACGGGAGCGGGCCAACAATGAGCAGTTCTTC